Included here is one TCR beta chain sequence, with context. It was with 60 Vbeta and 13 Jbeta primers that the PCR ran. The repertoire was sequenced with immunoSEQ multiplex PCR; TCRdb's copy has only in-frame clones and lacks some. The sample lists about 80,000 clones; 62% were seen once. This sample was taken from a study of cytomegalovirus exposure and HLA in healthy donors. CDR3 length: 18 residues. The V gene's germline CDR1 is LNHDA and CDR2 SQIVND (reference sequence). V was pared by 0 bases and J by 7 bases, with 13 bases of the junction left unmatched. The V gene is TRBV19, the J gene TRBJ2-5; 11 bases are shared with TRBD1. Sample: PBMCs. This clonotype was sampled from a male donor in good health and CMV-seropositive. CDR3 sequence (DNA): TGTGCCAGTAGTATAGACCCTCCCGGGACAGGGGGACGCGGGACCCAGTACTTC. Translation gives CASSIDPPGTGGRGTQYF. The full variable domain, with the rest looked up from reference TRBV19 and TRBJ2-5, is DGGITQSPKYLFRKEGQNVTLSCEQNLNHDAMYWYRQDPGQGLRLIYYSQIVNDFQKGDIAEGYSVSREKKESFPLTVTSAQKNPTAFYLCASSIDPPGTGGRGTQYFGPGTRLLVL.